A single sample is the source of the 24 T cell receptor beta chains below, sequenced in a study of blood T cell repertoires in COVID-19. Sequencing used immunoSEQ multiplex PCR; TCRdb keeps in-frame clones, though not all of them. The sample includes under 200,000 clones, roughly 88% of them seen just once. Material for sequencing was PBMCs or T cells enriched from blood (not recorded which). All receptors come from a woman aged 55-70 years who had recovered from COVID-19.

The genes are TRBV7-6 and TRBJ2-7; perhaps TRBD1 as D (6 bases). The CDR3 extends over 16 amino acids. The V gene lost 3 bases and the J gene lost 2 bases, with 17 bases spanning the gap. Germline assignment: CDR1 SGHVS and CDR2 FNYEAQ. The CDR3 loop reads CASSLGIQGQAYEQYF. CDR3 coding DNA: TGTGCCAGCAGCTTGGGTATACAGGGCCAGGCCTACGAGCAGTACTTC.

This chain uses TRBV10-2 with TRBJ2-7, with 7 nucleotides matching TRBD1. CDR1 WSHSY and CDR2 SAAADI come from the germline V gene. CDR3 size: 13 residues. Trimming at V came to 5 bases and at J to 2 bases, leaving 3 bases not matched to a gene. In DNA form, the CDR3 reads TGCGCCAGCAGTCCCGACAGGGCCTACGAGCAGTACTTC. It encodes CASSPDRAYEQYF.

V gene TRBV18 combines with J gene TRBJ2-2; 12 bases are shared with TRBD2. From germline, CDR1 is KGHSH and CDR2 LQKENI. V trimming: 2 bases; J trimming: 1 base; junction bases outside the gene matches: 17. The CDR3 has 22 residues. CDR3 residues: CASSPGDSRLAGVFRNTGELFF. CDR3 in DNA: TGTGCCAGCTCACCAGGAGATTCCCGACTAGCGGGAGTGTTCAGGAACACCGGGGAGCTGTTTTTT.

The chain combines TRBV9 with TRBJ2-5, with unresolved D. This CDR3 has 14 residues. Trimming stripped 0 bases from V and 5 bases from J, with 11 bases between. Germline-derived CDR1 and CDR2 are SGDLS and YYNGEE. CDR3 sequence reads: CASSVGALSETQYF. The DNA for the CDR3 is TGTGCCAGCAGCGTAGGGGCCTTAAGCGAGACCCAGTACTTC.

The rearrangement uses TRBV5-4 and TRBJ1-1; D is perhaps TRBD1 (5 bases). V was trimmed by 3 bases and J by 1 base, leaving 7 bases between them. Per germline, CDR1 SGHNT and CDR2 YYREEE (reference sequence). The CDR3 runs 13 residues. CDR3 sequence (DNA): TGTGCCAGCAGCTCAGGACAGAACACTGAAGCTTTCTTT. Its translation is CASSSGQNTEAFF.

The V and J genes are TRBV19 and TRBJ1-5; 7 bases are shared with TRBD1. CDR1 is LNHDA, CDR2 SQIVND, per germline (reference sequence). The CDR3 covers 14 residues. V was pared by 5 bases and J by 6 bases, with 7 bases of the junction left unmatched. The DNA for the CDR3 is TGTGCCAGTAGTGCGACAGGGATCGGTCAGCCCCAGCATTTT. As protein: CASSATGIGQPQHF.

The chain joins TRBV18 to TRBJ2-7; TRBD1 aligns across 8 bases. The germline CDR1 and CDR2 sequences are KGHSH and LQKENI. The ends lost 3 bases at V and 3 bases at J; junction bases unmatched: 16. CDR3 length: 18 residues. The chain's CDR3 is CASSPTPPGQDIRYEQYF. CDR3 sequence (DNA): TGTGCCAGCTCACCTACCCCCCCGGGACAGGATATTCGCTACGAGCAGTACTTC. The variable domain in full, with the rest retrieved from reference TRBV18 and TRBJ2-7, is NAGVMQNPRHLVRRRGQEARLRCSPMKGHSHVYWYRQLPEEGLKFMVYLQKENIIDESGMPKERFSAEFPKEGPSILRIQQVVRGDSAAYFCASSPTPPGQDIRYEQYFGPGTRLTVT.

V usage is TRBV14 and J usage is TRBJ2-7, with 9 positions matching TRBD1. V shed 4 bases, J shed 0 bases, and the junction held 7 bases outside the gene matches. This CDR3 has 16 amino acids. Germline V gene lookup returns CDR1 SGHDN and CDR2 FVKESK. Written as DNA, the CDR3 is TGTGCCAGCAGCCGACGGACAGGGGAGGCCTCCTACGAGCAGTACTTC. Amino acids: CASSRRTGEASYEQYF.

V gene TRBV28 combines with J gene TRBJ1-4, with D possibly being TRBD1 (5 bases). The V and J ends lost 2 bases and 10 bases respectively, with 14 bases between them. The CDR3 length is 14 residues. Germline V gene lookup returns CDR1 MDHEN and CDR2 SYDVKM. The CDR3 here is CASSLQQDIGKLFF. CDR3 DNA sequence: TGTGCCAGCAGTTTACAACAGGACATCGGAAAACTGTTTTTT.

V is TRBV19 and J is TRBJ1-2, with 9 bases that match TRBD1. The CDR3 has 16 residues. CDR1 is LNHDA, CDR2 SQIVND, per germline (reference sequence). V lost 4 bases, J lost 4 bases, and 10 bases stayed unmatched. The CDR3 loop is CASSTSATGGSYGYTF. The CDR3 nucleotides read TGTGCCAGTAGTACAAGCGCGACAGGGGGATCCTATGGCTACACCTTC.

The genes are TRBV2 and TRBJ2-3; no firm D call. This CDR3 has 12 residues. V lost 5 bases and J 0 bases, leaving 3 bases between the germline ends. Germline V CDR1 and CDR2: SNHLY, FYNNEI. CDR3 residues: CASSISTDTQYF. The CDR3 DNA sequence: TGTGCCAGCAGTATAAGCACAGATACGCAGTATTTT.

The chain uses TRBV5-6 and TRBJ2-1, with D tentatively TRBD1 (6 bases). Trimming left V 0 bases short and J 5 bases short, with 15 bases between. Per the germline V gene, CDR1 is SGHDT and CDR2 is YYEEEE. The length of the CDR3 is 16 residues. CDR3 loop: CASSLVNGRGDNEQFF. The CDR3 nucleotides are TGTGCCAGCAGCTTGGTGAATGGCAGGGGTGACAATGAGCAGTTCTTC.

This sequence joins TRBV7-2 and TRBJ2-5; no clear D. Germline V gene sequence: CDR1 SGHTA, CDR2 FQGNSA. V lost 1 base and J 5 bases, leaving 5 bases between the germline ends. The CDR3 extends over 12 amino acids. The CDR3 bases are TGTGCCAGCAGCTTAGACCGGGAGACCCAGTACTTC. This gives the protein CASSLDRETQYF.

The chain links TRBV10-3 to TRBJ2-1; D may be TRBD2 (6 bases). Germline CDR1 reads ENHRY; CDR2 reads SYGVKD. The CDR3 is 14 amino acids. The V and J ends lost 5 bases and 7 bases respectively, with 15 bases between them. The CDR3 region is CAISTMTRGNEQFF. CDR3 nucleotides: TGTGCCATCAGTACGATGACTAGAGGGAATGAGCAGTTCTTC.

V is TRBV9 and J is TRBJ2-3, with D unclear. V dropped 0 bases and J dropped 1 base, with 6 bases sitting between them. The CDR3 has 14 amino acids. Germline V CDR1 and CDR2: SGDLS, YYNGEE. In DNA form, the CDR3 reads TGTGCCAGCAGCGTAGCTTCTCGCACAGATACGCAGTATTTT. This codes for CASSVASRTDTQYF.

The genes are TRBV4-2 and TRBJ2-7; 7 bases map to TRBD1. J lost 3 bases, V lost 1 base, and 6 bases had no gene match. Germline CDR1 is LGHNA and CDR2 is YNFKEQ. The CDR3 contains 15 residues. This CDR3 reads CASSQGQGGGYEQYF. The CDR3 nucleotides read TGTGCCAGCAGCCAAGGACAGGGTGGGGGCTACGAGCAGTACTTC.

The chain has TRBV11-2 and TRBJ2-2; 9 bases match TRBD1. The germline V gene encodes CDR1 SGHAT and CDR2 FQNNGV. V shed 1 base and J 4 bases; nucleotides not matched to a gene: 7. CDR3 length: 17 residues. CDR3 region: CASSLVSGQGSTGELFF. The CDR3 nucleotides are TGTGCCAGCAGCTTAGTGAGTGGACAGGGGAGCACCGGGGAGCTGTTTTTT. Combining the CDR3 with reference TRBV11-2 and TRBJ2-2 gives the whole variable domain EAGVAQSPRYKIIEKRQSVAFWCNPISGHATLYWYQQILGQGPKLLIQFQNNGVVDDSQLPKDRFSAERLKGVDSTLKIQPAKLEDSAVYLCASSLVSGQGSTGELFFGEGSRLTVL.

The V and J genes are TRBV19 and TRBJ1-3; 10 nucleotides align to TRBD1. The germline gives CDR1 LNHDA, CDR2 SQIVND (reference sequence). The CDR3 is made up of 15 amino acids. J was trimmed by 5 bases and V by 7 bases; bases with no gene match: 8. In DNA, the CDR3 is TGTGCCAGTACCCTCGGACAGGGGGGCAGAAACACCATATATTTT. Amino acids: CASTLGQGGRNTIYF. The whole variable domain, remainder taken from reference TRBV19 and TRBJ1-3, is DGGITQSPKYLFRKEGQNVTLSCEQNLNHDAMYWYRQDPGQGLRLIYYSQIVNDFQKGDIAEGYSVSREKKESFPLTVTSAQKNPTAFYLCASTLGQGGRNTIYFGEGSWLTVV.

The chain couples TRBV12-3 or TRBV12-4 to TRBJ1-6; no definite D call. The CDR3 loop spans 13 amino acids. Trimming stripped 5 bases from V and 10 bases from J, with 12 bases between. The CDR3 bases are TGTGCCAGCAGTCCCCAAGAGGGATCACCCCTCCACTTT. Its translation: CASSPQEGSPLHF.

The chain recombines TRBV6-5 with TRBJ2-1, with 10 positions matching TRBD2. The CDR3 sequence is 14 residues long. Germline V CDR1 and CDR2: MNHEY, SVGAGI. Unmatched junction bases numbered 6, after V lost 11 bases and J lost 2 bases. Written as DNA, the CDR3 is TGTGCCTGCCAGCGGGAGGGGACCTACAATGAGCAGTTCTTC. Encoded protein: CACQREGTYNEQFF.

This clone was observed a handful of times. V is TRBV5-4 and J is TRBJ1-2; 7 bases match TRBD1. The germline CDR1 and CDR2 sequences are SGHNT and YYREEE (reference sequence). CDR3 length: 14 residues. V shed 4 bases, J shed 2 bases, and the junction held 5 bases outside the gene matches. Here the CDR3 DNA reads TGTGCCAGCAGCAATGGACAGGCAAACTATGGCTACACCTTC. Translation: CASSNGQANYGYTF.

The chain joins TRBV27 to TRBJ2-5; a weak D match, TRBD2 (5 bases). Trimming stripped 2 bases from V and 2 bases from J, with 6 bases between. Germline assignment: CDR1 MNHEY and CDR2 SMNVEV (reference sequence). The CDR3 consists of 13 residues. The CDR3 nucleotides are TGTGCCAGCAGTTTACGGAGGCAAGAGACCCAGTACTTC. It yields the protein CASSLRRQETQYF.

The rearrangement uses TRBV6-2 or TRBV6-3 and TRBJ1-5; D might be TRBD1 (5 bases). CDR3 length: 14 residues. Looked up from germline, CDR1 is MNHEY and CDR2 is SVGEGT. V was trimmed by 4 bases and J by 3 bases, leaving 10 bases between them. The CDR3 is CASSSQGNNQPQHF. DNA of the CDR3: TGTGCCAGCAGTTCTCAGGGTAACAATCAGCCCCAGCATTTT.

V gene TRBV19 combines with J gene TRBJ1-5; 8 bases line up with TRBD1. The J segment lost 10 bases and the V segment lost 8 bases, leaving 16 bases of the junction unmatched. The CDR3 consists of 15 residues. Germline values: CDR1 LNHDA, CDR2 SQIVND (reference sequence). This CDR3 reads CASRGQGARWNPQHF. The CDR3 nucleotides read TGTGCCAGTCGGGGCCAGGGGGCGCGATGGAATCCCCAGCATTTT.